The 20 T cell receptor beta chains given below trace back to one sample, sequenced in a study of STAT3 mutations in large granular lymphocyte leukemia. General study points: At least one immunodominant TCR beta clonotype appeared in every T-cell large granular lymphocyte leukemia patient.

Which antigens these TCRs recognize remains unknown. Using immunoSEQ multiplex PCR, the repertoire was profiled, and TCRdb retains in-frame clones only, with some absent. This table has around 13,000 clones, about 85% appearing once. The sequenced material came from peripheral blood mononuclear cells. The receptors originated from a man aged 55 to 70 with T-cell large granular lymphocyte leukemia. Some clones in this sample may be carry-over from other donors' samples.

The chain links TRBV6-5 to TRBJ2-5; either TRBD1 or TRBD2 may supply D (5 bases each). TRBJ2-7 explains the end of the DNA better; the J call may be wrong. Germline-derived CDR1 and CDR2 are MNHEY and SVGAGI. CDR3 length equals 14 residues. The CDR3: CASSLGRAIYEQYF. The CDR3 DNA is TGTGCCAGCAGTTTGGGACGGGCGATCTACGAGCAGTACTTC.

A few counts support this clone. The chain combines TRBV2 with TRBJ2-5; D possibly corresponds to TRBD1 (6 bases). The V and J ends lost 5 bases and 5 bases respectively, with 15 bases between them. Germline V lookup: CDR1 SNHLY, CDR2 FYNNEI. The length of the CDR3 is 14 residues. The CDR3 is CASSMGAGGETQYF. The CDR3 DNA reads as TGTGCCAGCAGTATGGGGGCAGGTGGGGAGACCCAGTACTTC.

The chain carries TRBV7-8 and TRBJ2-5; weak D call: TRBD2 (6 bases). V dropped 1 base and J dropped 4 bases, with 10 bases sitting between them. The CDR3 consists of 14 residues. The germline V gene encodes CDR1 SGHVS and CDR2 FQNEAQ. The CDR3 loop reads CASSLDPGVETQYF. Here the CDR3 DNA reads TGTGCCAGCAGCTTAGACCCGGGGGTAGAGACCCAGTACTTC.

The V call is TRBV18, the J call TRBJ2-7; 10 bases map to TRBD2. The germline V gene encodes CDR1 KGHSH and CDR2 LQKENI. The CDR3 covers 15 residues. V dropped 2 bases and J dropped 6; count of bases not matched to a gene: 7. CDR3 coding DNA: TGTGCCAGCTCACCATTAGCGGGAGGCGCCCCCGAGCAGTACTTC. As protein: CASSPLAGGAPEQYF.

V gene TRBV10-1 combines with J gene TRBJ2-3; D may match TRBD1 or TRBD2 (5 bases each). Germline V gene sequence: CDR1 WNHNN, CDR2 SYGVQD (reference sequence). V was cut by 5 bases and J by 5 bases, with 14 bases left in between. The CDR3 totals 14 residues. CDR3 region: CASSSGTFEDTQYF. The CDR3 coding sequence is TGCGCCAGCAGTTCTGGGACCTTTGAAGATACGCAGTATTTT.

This clone was detected once. The chain links TRBV7-2 to TRBJ2-3, with TRBD2 identical over 9 bases. V lost 5 bases and J lost 9; bases outside the gene matches: 12. The CDR3 length is 15 residues. Germline V gene lookup returns CDR1 SGHTA and CDR2 FQGNSA. CDR3 nucleotides: TGTGCCAGCAGCCCTCAAGGGGCGGGAGGGCGAACGCAGTATTTT. This gives the protein CASSPQGAGGRTQYF.

This chain links TRBV29-1 with TRBJ2-5, with D hard to call. The length of the CDR3 is 12 residues. Germline values: CDR1 SQVTM, CDR2 ANQGSEA. CDR3 sequence reads: CSSRRASETQYF. The CDR3 DNA follows: TGCAGTTCCCGTAGGGCATCCGAGACCCAGTACTTC.

This chain connects TRBV30 to TRBJ1-1, with no clear D. This CDR3 is built from 13 residues. From germline, CDR1 is GTSNPN and CDR2 SVGIG (reference sequence). Trimming took off 1 base at V and 1 base at J, with 7 bases between the two ends. DNA for the CDR3: TGTGCCTGGAGTGGTGGGAGGAACACTGAAGCTTTCTTT. This gives the protein CAWSGGRNTEAFF.

The chain joins TRBV11-2 to TRBJ2-2; the match to TRBD1 covers 8 bases. This CDR3 comprises 18 residues. CDR1 is SGHAT, CDR2 FQNNGV, per germline. V dropped 1 base and J dropped 7; count of bases not matched to a gene: 14. CDR3 in amino acids: CASSLVPVSGGWNGELFF. The DNA of the CDR3 is TGTGCCAGCAGCTTAGTGCCCGTGTCAGGGGGCTGGAACGGGGAGCTGTTTTTT.

The chain links TRBV7-2 to TRBJ1-4; tentatively, D is TRBD1 (6 bases). Trimming pared 7 bases from V and 8 bases from J, leaving 20 bases between. CDR1 and CDR2 (germline): SGHTA, FQGNSA. CDR3 size: 15 residues. This chain's CDR3 is CASTNRGGTEEKLFF. The CDR3 DNA sequence: TGTGCCAGCACCAATAGAGGGGGGACGGAAGAAAAACTGTTTTTT.

The chain couples TRBV5-6 to TRBJ2-7, with TRBD1 as a possible D gene (5 bases). Trimming removed 1 base at V and 3 bases at J, with 11 bases between. This CDR3 is built from 14 residues. CDR1 is SGHDT, CDR2 YYEEEE, per germline. CDR3 sequence reads: CASSLSAQGYEQYF. CDR3 sequence (DNA): TGTGCCAGCAGCTTGAGCGCCCAGGGCTACGAGCAGTACTTC.

This sequence joins TRBV7-9 and TRBJ2-7; TRBD2 aligns across 15 bases. The J segment lost 7 bases and the V segment lost 5 bases, leaving 6 bases of the junction unmatched. The V gene's germline CDR1 is SEHNR and CDR2 FQNEAQ (reference sequence). The CDR3 runs to 15 residues. CDR3 amino acids: CASSKGLAGGPEQYF. DNA for the CDR3: TGTGCCAGCAGCAAAGGACTAGCGGGAGGGCCTGAGCAGTACTTC.

The rearrangement links TRBV15 to TRBJ1-2, with a weak D call TRBD1 (5 bases). The CDR3 consists of 14 residues. From germline, CDR1 is LNHNV and CDR2 YYDKDF (reference sequence). V dropped 1 base and J dropped 8 bases, with 14 bases sitting between them. The CDR3 loop is CATSRVRGQDGYTF. The CDR3 DNA is TGTGCCACCAGCAGAGTACGGGGCCAGGACGGCTACACCTTC.

V and J are TRBV4-3 and TRBJ2-7; the D call may be TRBD1 or TRBD2 (5 bases each). The CDR3 length is 14 residues. Germline assignment: CDR1 LGHNA and CDR2 YSLEER. Trimming took off 3 bases at V and 2 bases at J, with 11 bases between the two ends. CDR3 region: CASSHSEGPYEQYF. In DNA, the CDR3 is TGCGCCAGCAGCCATTCTGAGGGACCCTACGAGCAGTACTTC.

The chain employs TRBV4-1 and TRBJ2-1, with 8 bases aligning to TRBD1. The CDR3 has 13 amino acids. Germline-derived CDR1 and CDR2 are MGHRA and YSYEKL. J was trimmed by 9 bases and V by 4 bases; bases with no gene match: 5. The CDR3 coding sequence is TGCGCCAGCAGCCTTGGACAGGGAGGTGAGCAGTTCTTC. Translation gives CASSLGQGGEQFF.

The chain is built from TRBV7-2 and TRBJ1-1, with 7 bases identical to TRBD1. The ends lost 5 bases at V and 6 bases at J; junction bases unmatched: 15. CDR1 and CDR2 from the germline V gene are SGHTA and FQGNSA. The CDR3 is made up of 16 amino acids. CDR3 sequence reads: CASSQGQFSTGAEAFF. The CDR3 DNA is TGTGCCAGCAGCCAGGGACAGTTTTCCACGGGGGCTGAAGCTTTCTTT.

The rearrangement joins TRBV6-5 to TRBJ2-1, with TRBD2 identical over 10 bases. This CDR3 has 14 amino acids. The germline gives CDR1 MNHEY, CDR2 SVGAGI. V lost 7 bases to trimming and J lost 7 bases; unmatched junction nucleotides: 7. This CDR3 is CASTEAGGWNEQFF. The CDR3 DNA reads TGTGCCAGCACCGAAGCGGGAGGGTGGAATGAGCAGTTCTTC.

V gene TRBV5-1 combines with J gene TRBJ2-5; 10 bases fit TRBD2. CDR3 length: 16 residues. The germline V gene has CDR1 SGHRS and CDR2 YFSETQ. V shed 3 bases and J 2 bases; nucleotides not matched to a gene: 7. CDR3 sequence reads: CASSSGLADFQETQYF. Written as DNA, the CDR3 is TGCGCCAGCAGCTCAGGACTAGCGGATTTTCAAGAGACCCAGTACTTC.

This chain joins TRBV7-8 and TRBJ2-7; 10 bases agree with TRBD2. This CDR3 spans 14 amino acids. The ends lost 7 bases at V and 3 bases at J; junction bases unmatched: 6. Germline values: CDR1 SGHVS, CDR2 FQNEAQ. The DNA of the CDR3 is TGTGCCAGCACCTATAGGACTAGCGGCTACGAGCAGTACTTC. This translates into CASTYRTSGYEQYF.

The chain carries TRBV6-5 and TRBJ2-7, with D perhaps matching TRBD2 (7 bases). V shed 0 bases and J shed 0 bases, with 12 bases lying between them. The germline CDR1 and CDR2 sequences are MNHEY and SVGAGI. This CDR3 is 16 amino acids long. The CDR3 region is CASSYSRGGGSYEQYF. CDR3 bases: TGTGCCAGCAGTTACTCTCGCGGGGGCGGCTCCTACGAGCAGTACTTC.